A single sample gave rise to the 17 T cell receptor beta chains below, sequenced in a study of blood T cell repertoires in COVID-19. Clones were read by immunoSEQ multiplex PCR, and TCRdb kept only the in-frame ones, dropping some. This table has over 250,000 clones, more than 75% appearing once. The specimen was PBMCs or T cells enriched from blood (not recorded which). The receptor source for this set is a woman in her sixties in a cohort exposed to, infected with or recovered from COVID-19 (not recorded which).

The chain uses TRBV19 and TRBJ2-5; the match to TRBD1 covers 11 bases. CDR3 length: 16 amino acids. V trimming: 4 bases; J trimming: 5 bases; junction bases outside the gene matches: 9. Germline V gene sequence: CDR1 LNHDA, CDR2 SQIVND (reference sequence). In DNA, the CDR3 is TGTGCCAGTAGTACGGATCCAAGGACAGGGGGCGAGACCCAGTACTTC. Its translation is CASSTDPRTGGETQYF.

The rearrangement uses TRBV7-3 and TRBJ2-1; TRBD2 agrees at 9 bases. Germline CDR1 is SGHTA and CDR2 is FQGTGA. CDR3 size: 14 residues. J gave up 5 bases and V 6 bases, and 5 bases lay outside the gene matches. The CDR3 is CASSWLAGNNEQFF. The CDR3 bases are TGTGCCAGCAGTTGGCTAGCGGGAAACAATGAGCAGTTCTTC.

J is TRBJ2-5 and V is TRBV4-2; D possibly corresponds to TRBD1 (6 bases). V lost 5 bases, J lost 0 bases, and 16 bases lay in between. Germline V gene lookup returns CDR1 LGHNA and CDR2 YNFKEQ. CDR3 length equals 16 residues. The chain's CDR3 is CASSSGDKRNQETQYF. The CDR3 DNA follows: TGTGCCAGCAGCTCCGGGGACAAGCGGAACCAAGAGACCCAGTACTTC.

This rearrangement joins TRBV7-2 to TRBJ1-2; D gene unclear. This CDR3 is 15 amino acids long. In germline, CDR1 is SGHTA, CDR2 FQGNSA. Trimming shortened V by 5 bases and J by 1 base, and 14 bases separated the two germline ends. The CDR3 region has the DNA TGTGCCAGCAGCGTAGGAGCAATGGTTAACTATGGCTACACCTTC. It translates to CASSVGAMVNYGYTF.

The rearrangement links TRBV7-6 to TRBJ2-7, with D maybe TRBD2 (5 bases). This CDR3 region has 14 residues. V dropped 4 bases and J dropped 2 bases, with 12 bases sitting between them. Germline V gene sequence: CDR1 SGHVS, CDR2 FNYEAQ. As DNA, the CDR3 is TGTGCCAGCAGCTCCGGACTGAATCCCTACGAGCAGTACTTC. It specifies CASSSGLNPYEQYF.

The CDR3 coding sequence is TGTGCCAGCGGGCAGAGCGACAGGGACAATGAAAAACTGTTTTTT. Its translation is CASGQSDRDNEKLFF. V and J are TRBV3-1 (or the pseudogene TRBV3-2) and TRBJ1-4; 7 nucleotides line up with TRBD1. CDR1 LGHDT and CDR2 YNNKEL come from the germline V gene (reference sequence). The CDR3 extends over 15 amino acids. V lost 8 bases and J lost 5; bases outside the gene matches: 11.

The chain combines TRBV19 with TRBJ2-7, with D maybe TRBD2 (6 bases). The CDR3 is 14 amino acids. V shed 3 bases and J shed 3 bases, with 12 bases lying between them. Germline lookup yields CDR1 LNHDA and CDR2 SQIVND (reference sequence). The CDR3 DNA reads TGTGCCAGTAGTATTGTAGGTAGCGGCTACGAGCAGTACTTC. This sequence encodes CASSIVGSGYEQYF.

The V and J genes are TRBV7-2 and TRBJ2-3, with 8 bases matching TRBD2. The CDR3 contains 16 residues. CDR1 is SGHTA, CDR2 FQGNSA, per germline. V lost 4 bases, J lost 1 base, and 7 bases stayed unmatched. The CDR3 DNA follows: TGTGCCAGCAGCTCCCCGGGTAGCGGGGGCACAGATACGCAGTATTTT. Translating it yields CASSSPGSGGTDTQYF.

This sequence joins TRBV5-1 and TRBJ1-1; 7 nucleotides agree with TRBD1. The CDR3 extends over 15 amino acids. V was pared by 2 bases and J by 4 bases, with 8 bases of the junction left unmatched. Germline lookup yields CDR1 SGHRS and CDR2 YFSETQ. The CDR3 region is CASSLPQGDVTEAFF. The CDR3 DNA is TGCGCCAGCAGCTTACCCCAGGGGGACGTCACTGAAGCTTTCTTT.

This clone was picked up one time. The V gene is TRBV18, the J gene TRBJ2-1; 7 nucleotides match TRBD2. Losses at the gene ends were 3 bases for V and 2 bases for J; bases not matched to a gene: 4. CDR1 and CDR2 (germline): KGHSH, LQKENI. The CDR3 has 15 residues. DNA for the CDR3: TGTGCCAGCTCACCCGGACTAGATACCTACAATGAGCAGTTCTTC. Translating gives CASSPGLDTYNEQFF.

V and J are TRBV4-3 and TRBJ2-5; TRBD1 agrees at 7 bases. CDR1 and CDR2 (germline): LGHNA, YSLEER. This CDR3 has 13 amino acids. V dropped 0 bases and J dropped 5; count of bases not matched to a gene: 0. The CDR3 nucleotides read TGCGCCAGCAGCCAAGACAGGGGGGAGACCCAGTACTTC. Translation gives CASSQDRGETQYF.

The rearrangement joins TRBV6-6 to TRBJ2-1; 10 bases align to TRBD1. CDR3 size: 15 residues. Germline CDR1 reads MNHNY; CDR2 reads SVGAGI (reference sequence). Losses at the gene ends were 7 bases for V and 7 bases for J; bases not matched to a gene: 10. In DNA, the CDR3 is TGTGCCAGCACCACAGGGACAGGGGATTTGAATGAGCAGTTCTTC. Protein: CASTTGTGDLNEQFF.

This clone has just a few counts. This CDR3 is CASSQDDRGSYEQYF. DNA for the CDR3: TGCGCCAGCAGCCAAGATGACAGGGGGTCCTACGAGCAGTACTTC. The rearrangement links TRBV4-3 to TRBJ2-7; 9 bases match TRBD1. After removal of 0 bases from V and 1 base from J, the junction contained 1 base not matched to a gene. This CDR3 comprises 15 residues. From germline, CDR1 is LGHNA and CDR2 YSLEER.

V is TRBV18 and J is TRBJ1-1; D ambiguous. From germline, CDR1 is KGHSH and CDR2 LQKENI. The CDR3 sequence is 14 residues long. V lost 6 bases and J 1 base, leaving 12 bases between the germline ends. The CDR3 DNA reads TGTGCCAGCTCCCGAAGTACAAAGAACACTGAAGCTTTCTTT. It is translated as CASSRSTKNTEAFF.

The V gene is TRBV27, the J gene TRBJ2-7; TRBD2 matches at 9 bases. Losses at the gene ends were 4 bases for V and 4 bases for J; bases not matched to a gene: 11. Germline-derived CDR1 and CDR2 are MNHEY and SMNVEV (reference sequence). There are 16 residues in the CDR3. This CDR3 is CASSYSVGTSFYEQYF. The CDR3, as DNA: TGTGCCAGCAGTTATAGTGTCGGGACTAGCTTTTACGAGCAGTACTTC.

This chain joins TRBV9 and TRBJ2-1, with 9 positions matching TRBD1. The CDR3 is 17 residues long. Germline V gene sequence: CDR1 SGDLS, CDR2 YYNGEE. Trimming cost V 4 bases and J 0 bases; bases outside gene matches: 8. CDR3 coding DNA: TGTGCCAGCAGCCACTCCGGGACAGGGAGCTCCTACAATGAGCAGTTCTTC. Its protein is CASSHSGTGSSYNEQFF.

The chain carries TRBV5-6 and TRBJ2-4; D ambiguous. Germline CDR1 and CDR2: SGHDT and YYEEEE. The V end lost 0 bases, the J end lost 8 bases, and 6 bases lay between the germline ends. This CDR3 is 12 amino acids long. CDR3 sequence (DNA): TGTGCCAGCAGCTTGGAACGGGACATTCAGTACTTC. Its translation is CASSLERDIQYF.